This T cell receptor beta chain was retrieved from a study of blood T cell repertoires in COVID-19. In the authors' workflow: Amplifying reference gene primers gave estimates of nucleated cell counts. Here immunoSEQ multiplex PCR was the method, and the copy in TCRdb shows in-frame clones only, minus some. V, J and clone size reflect that table, while D and trimming were determined from the DNA. The top ten clones hold approximately 1% of a sample with 300,000 to 450,000 clones, around nine tenths of them seen once. Enrolled through a virtual design, the participants were between 18 and 89 years of age and came from about two dozen US areas. A COVID-19 case was met by exposed participants within 2 weeks before study entry. This clone was seen just once. Germline assignment: CDR1 GTSNPN and CDR2 SVGIG (reference sequence). The CDR3 is 17 amino acids. Germline trimming cut 3 bases from V and 5 bases from J; bases unmatched to any gene: 11.

The sample comprised PBMCs or T cells enriched from blood (not recorded which). J is TRBJ1-5 and V is TRBV30; 12 bases are a match to TRBD1. The TCR was taken from a young woman who had been exposed to COVID-19. The CDR3 region has the DNA TGTGCCTGGAGAGCCGGGGGGACAGGGGGCATGGATCAGCCCCAGCATTTT. Translated, it gives CAWRAGGTGGMDQPQHF.